This passage covers 3 T cell receptor beta chains from one sample sequenced in a study of Graves' ophthalmopathy and Graves' hyperthyroidism. Researchers took RNA transcripts and amplified TCR beta CDR3 regions from them. HTBI primers served in a first-round RT-PCR, which a second-round multiplex PCR followed. TCRdb independently ran MiXCR on the multiplex PCR reads; one entry per CDR3 protein. The repertoire holds 200,000 to 250,000 distinct CDR3 sequences, with 20% to 25% as singletons. The specimen was peripheral blood. The origin of the receptors is a woman between 50 and 59 years old with Graves' ophthalmopathy.

This clonotype was counted at least ten times. The CDR3 DNA follows: TGTGCCAGCAGTTACAGGGGCGATGCATCCCACGAGCAGTACTTC. Its protein product is CASSYRGDASHEQYF. This chain joins TRBV6-5 and TRBJ2-7; maybe TRBD1 (5 bases). V lost 2 bases to trimming and J lost 5 bases, with 16 bases between them. CDR3 length: 15 residues. CDR1 is MNHEY and CDR2 is SVGAGI in the germline V gene.

This clonotype turned up a few times. This CDR3 reads CATSEPGYPHGYTF. CDR3 coding DNA: TGTGCCACCAGTGAGCCAGGCTACCCGCATGGCTACACCTTC. V is TRBV24-1 and J is TRBJ1-2; D unresolved. The germline gives CDR1 KGHDR, CDR2 SFDVKD. Trimming cost V 4 bases and J 6 bases, with 14 bases left between them. This CDR3 comprises 14 residues.

The rearrangement joins TRBV6-1 to TRBJ1-3; a possible D gene is TRBD1 (5 bases). Germline assignment: CDR1 MNHNS and CDR2 SASEGT. This CDR3 region has 15 residues. Trimming pared 6 bases from V and 0 bases from J, leaving 12 bases between. CDR3 region: CASSPGLSSGNTIYF. As DNA, the CDR3 is TGTGCCAGCAGCCCGGGACTGAGCTCTGGAAACACCATATATTTT.